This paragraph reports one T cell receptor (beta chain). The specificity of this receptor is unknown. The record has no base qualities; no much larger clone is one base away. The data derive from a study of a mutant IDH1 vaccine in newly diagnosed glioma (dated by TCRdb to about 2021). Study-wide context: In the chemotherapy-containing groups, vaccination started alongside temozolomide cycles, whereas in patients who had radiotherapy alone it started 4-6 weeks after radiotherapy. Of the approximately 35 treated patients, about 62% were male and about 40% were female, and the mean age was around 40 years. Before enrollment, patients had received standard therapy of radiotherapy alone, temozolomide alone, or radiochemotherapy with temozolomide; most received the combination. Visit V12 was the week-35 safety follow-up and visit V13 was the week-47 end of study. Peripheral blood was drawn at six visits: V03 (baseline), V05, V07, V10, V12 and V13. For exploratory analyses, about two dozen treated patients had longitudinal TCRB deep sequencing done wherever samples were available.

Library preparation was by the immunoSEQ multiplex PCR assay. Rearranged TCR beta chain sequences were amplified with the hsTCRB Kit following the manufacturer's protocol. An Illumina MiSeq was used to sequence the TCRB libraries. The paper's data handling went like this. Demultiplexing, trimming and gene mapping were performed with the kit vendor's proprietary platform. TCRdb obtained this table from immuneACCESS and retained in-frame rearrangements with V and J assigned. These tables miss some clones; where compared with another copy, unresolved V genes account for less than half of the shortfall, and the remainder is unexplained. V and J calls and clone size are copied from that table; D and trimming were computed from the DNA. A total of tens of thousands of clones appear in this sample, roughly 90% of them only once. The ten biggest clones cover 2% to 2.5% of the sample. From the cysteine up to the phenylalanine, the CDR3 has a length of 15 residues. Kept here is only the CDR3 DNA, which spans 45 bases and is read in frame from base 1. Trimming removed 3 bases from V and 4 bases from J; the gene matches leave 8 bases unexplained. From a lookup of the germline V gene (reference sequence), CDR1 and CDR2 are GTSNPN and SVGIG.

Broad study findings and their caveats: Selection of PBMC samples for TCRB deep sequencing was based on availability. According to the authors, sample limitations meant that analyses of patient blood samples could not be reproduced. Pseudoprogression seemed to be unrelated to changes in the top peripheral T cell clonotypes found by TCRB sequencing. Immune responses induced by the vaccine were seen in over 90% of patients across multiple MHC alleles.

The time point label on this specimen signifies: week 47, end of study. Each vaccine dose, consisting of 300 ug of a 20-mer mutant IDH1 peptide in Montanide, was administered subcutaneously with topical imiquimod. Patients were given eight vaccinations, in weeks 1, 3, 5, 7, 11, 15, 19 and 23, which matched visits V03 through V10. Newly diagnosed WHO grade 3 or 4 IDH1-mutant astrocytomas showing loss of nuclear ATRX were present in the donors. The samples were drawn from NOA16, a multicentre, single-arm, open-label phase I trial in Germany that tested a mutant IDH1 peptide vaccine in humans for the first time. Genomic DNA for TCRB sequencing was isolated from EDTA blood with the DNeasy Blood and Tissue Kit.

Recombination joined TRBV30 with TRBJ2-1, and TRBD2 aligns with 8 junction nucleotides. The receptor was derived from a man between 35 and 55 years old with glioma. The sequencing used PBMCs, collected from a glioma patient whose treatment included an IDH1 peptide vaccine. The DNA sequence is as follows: TGTGCCTGGAGCAAGCGGGGGTCTCGGTACAATGAGCAGTTCTTC. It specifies CAWSKRGSRYNEQFF.